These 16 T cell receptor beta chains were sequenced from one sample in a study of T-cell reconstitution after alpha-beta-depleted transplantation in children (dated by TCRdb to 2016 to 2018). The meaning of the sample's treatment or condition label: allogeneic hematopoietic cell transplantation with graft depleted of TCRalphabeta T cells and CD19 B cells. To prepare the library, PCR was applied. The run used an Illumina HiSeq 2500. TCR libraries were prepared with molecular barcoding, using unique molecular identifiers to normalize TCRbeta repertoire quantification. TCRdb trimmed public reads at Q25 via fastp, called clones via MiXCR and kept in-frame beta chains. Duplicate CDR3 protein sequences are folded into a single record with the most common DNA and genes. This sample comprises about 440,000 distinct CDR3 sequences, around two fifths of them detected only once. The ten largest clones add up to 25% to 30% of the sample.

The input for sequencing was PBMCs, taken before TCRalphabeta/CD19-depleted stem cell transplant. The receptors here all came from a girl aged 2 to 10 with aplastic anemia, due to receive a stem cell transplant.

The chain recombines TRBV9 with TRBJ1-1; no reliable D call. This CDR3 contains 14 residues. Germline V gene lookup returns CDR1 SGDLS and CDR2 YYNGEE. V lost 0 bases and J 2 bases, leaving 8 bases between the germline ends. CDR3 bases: TGTGCCAGCAGCGTAGTCCCGGATAACACTGAAGCTTTCTTT. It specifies CASSVVPDNTEAFF.

The CDR3 DNA reads TGTGCCAGCAGCGACAGGGCAGGGAATGAGCAGTTCTTC. Residues: CASSDRAGNEQFF. This chain connects TRBV2 to TRBJ2-1, with TRBD1 matching 7 bases. CDR1 and CDR2 from the germline V gene are SNHLY and FYNNEI. V trimming: 6 bases; J trimming: 7 bases; junction bases outside the gene matches: 6. This CDR3 is built from 13 residues. Complete variable domain (other parts from reference TRBV2 and TRBJ2-1): EPEVTQTPSHQVTQMGQEVILRCVPISNHLYFYWYRQILGQKVEFLVSFYNNEISEKSEIFDDQFSVERPDGSNFTLKIRSTKLEDSAMYFCASSDRAGNEQFFGPGTRLTVL.

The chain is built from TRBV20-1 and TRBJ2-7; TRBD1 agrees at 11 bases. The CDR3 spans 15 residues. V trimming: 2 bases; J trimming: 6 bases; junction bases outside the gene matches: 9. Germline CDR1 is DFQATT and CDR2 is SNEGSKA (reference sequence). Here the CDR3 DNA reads TGCAGTGCTAGATCTCCGGGACAGGGGGTTGGCGAGCAGTACTTC. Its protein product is CSARSPGQGVGEQYF.

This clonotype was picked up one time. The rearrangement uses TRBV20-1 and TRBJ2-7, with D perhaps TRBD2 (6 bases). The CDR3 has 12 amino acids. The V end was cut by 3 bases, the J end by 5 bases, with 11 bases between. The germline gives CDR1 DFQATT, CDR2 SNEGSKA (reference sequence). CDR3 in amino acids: CSASKEGHEQYF. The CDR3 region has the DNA TGCAGTGCTAGCAAGGAGGGCCACGAGCAGTACTTC.

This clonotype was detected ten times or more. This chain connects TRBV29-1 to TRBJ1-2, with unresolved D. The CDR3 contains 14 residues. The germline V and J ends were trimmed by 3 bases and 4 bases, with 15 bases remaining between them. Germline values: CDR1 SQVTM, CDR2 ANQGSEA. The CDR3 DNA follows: TGCAGCGTTGACTGGGCAGCAGCTGGCTATGGCTACACCTTC. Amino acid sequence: CSVDWAAAGYGYTF.

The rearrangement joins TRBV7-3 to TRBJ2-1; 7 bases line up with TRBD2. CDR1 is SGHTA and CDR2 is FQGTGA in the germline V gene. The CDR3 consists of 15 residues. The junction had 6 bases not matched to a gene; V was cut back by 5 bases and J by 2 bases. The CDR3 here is CASSGGTNAYNEQFF. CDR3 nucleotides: TGTGCCAGCAGCGGGGGGACTAATGCCTACAATGAGCAGTTCTTC.

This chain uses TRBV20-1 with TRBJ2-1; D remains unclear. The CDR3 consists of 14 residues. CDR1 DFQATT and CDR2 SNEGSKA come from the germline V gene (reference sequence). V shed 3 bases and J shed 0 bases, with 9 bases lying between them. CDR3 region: CSASGVGSYNEQFF. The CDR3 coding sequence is TGCAGTGCTAGTGGTGTTGGCTCCTACAATGAGCAGTTCTTC.

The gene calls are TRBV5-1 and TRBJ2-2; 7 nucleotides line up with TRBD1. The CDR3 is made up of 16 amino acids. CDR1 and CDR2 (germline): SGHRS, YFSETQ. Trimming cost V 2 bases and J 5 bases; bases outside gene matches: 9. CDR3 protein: CASSFIPGQSTGELFF. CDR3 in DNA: TGCGCCAGCAGCTTCATTCCGGGACAGTCAACCGGGGAGCTGTTTTTT.

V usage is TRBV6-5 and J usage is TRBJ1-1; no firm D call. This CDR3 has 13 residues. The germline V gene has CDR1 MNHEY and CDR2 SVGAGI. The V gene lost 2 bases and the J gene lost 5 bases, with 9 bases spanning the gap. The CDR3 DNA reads TGTGCCAGCAGTTACGGAGTTGGGACTGAAGCTTTCTTT. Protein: CASSYGVGTEAFF.

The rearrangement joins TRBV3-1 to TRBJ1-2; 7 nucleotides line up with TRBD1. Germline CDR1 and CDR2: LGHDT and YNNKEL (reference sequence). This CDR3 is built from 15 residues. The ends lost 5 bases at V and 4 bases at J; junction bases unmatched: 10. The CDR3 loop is CASSTRLGQFYGYTF. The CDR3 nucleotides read TGTGCCAGCAGCACCCGACTGGGACAGTTCTATGGCTACACCTTC. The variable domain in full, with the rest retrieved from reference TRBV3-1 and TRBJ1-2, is DTAVSQTPKYLVTQMGNDKSIKCEQNLGHDTMYWYKQDSKKFLKIMFSYNNKELIINETVPNRFSPKSPDKAHLNLHINSLELGDSAVYFCASSTRLGQFYGYTFGSGTRLTVV.

CDR3 amino acids: CSASYAYNEQFF. CDR3 sequence (DNA): TGCAGTGCTAGCTACGCGTACAATGAGCAGTTCTTC. The chain is built from TRBV20-1 and TRBJ2-1; D unclear. Trimming took off 3 bases at V and 4 bases at J, with 7 bases between the two ends. Germline CDR1 is DFQATT and CDR2 is SNEGSKA (reference sequence). This CDR3 is built from 12 residues.

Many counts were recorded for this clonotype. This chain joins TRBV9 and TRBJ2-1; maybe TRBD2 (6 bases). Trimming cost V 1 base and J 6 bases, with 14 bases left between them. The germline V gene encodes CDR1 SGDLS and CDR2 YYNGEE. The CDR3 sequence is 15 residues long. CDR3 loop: CASSVLAGTPNEQFF. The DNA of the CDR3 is TGTGCCAGCAGCGTACTCGCGGGAACCCCCAATGAGCAGTTCTTC.

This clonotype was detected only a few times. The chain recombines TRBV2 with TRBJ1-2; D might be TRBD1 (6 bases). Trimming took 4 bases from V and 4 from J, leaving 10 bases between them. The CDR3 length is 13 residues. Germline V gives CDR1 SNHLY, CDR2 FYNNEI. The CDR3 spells CASSGQALYGYTF. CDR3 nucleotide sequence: TGTGCCAGCAGTGGACAGGCCCTCTATGGCTACACCTTC.

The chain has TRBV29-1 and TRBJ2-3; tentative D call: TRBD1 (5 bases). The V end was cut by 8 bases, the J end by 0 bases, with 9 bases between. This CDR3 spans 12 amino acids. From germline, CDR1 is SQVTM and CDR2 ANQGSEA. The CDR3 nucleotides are TGCAGCTCAAGGGGTAGCACAGATACGCAGTATTTT. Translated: CSSRGSTDTQYF.

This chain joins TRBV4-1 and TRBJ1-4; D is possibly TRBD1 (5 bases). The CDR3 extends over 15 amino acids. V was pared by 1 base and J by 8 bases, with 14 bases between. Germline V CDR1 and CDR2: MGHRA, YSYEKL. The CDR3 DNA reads TGCGCCAGCAGCCAAGGGCCAGGGTGGACCGAAAAACTGTTTTTT. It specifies CASSQGPGWTEKLFF.

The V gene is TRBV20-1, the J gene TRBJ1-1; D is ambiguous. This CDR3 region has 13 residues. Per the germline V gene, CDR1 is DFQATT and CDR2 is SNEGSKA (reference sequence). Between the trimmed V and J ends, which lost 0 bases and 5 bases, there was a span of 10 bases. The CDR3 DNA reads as TGCAGTGCTAGAGATACGGGGAGGACTGAAGCTTTCTTT. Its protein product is CSARDTGRTEAFF.